This T cell receptor beta chain is drawn from a study of T cells in localized non-small cell lung cancer. General study findings and limits: Those with higher blood T cell density had longer overall survival. Median approximately 50 top-100 tumor clones were shared with paired adjacent lung. T cell clonality was highest in uninvolved adjacent lung, above tumor.

Worth noting for this clone: Its antigen is unidentified.

Germline lookup yields CDR1 GTSNPN and CDR2 SVGIG (reference sequence). There are 13 residues in the CDR3. V lost 1 base and J lost 0, with 6 bases in between. The method was immunoSEQ multiplex PCR; TCRdb's version includes in-frame clones alone and lacks a portion of them. The data hold 3,000 to 4,000 clones, with about 30% observed a single time. The rearrangement uses TRBV30 and TRBJ1-1; D is unclear. The sequence was obtained from a man between 40 and 69 years old with stage I lung adenocarcinoma. Sequenced here: lung tumor tissue, sampled before any cancer treatment. This CDR3 reads CAWSGYVNTEAFF. In DNA, the CDR3 is TGTGCCTGGAGTGGGTACGTGAACACTGAAGCTTTCTTT.